This TCR beta chain was sequenced for a study of untreated major depressive disorder. Study results and caveats: Compared with controls, depressed patients showed more TRBV05-01 (Vbeta 5.1) usage in CD4+ T cells.

Clones were sequenced by immunoSEQ multiplex PCR, and TCRdb holds only the in-frame ones, with some missing. The sample yields roughly 13,000 clones, around nine tenths seen once. No psychiatric drugs, including antidepressants, for at least 8 weeks beforehand. Among patients, depression was moderate to severe. Excluded: major illness, comorbidity, regular medication, drug use, over 100 g alcohol weekly. CD4+ T cells were isolated from thawed PBMCs by magnetic negative selection. Per the germline V gene, CDR1 is SNHLY and CDR2 is FYNNEI. CDR3 length: 15 amino acids. For this clone: What it binds is unknown. Sequence at one end of the junction differs from germline and may be a read error.

Sequenced: CD4+ T cells from PBMCs. The clonotype was recovered from a man aged 30 to 45 with major depressive disorder. J is TRBJ1-1 and V is TRBV2; no firm D call. CDR3 residues: CASSPDLLGNAEAFF. CDR3 DNA: TGTGCCAGCAGTCCGGACCTTTTGGGGAACGCTGAAGCTTTCTTT.